These 10 T cell receptor beta chains were sequenced from one sample in a study of blood T cell repertoires in COVID-19 (dated by TCRdb to about 2020). The method was the immunoSEQ multiplex PCR assay. TCRdb took over this immuneACCESS table, retaining in-frame rearrangements with V and J assigned. Such tables are incomplete; in checked studies, under half of the missing clones stem from an unresolved V gene, and the remainder is unexplained. The sample profile shows 30,000 to 40,000 clones; under 90% of them were found once. The ten most abundant clones make up approximately 5.9% of the sample. Sequenced: peripheral blood. Receptor source: a human donor in a cohort sampled during active COVID-19.

The rearrangement joins TRBV5-1 to TRBJ2-5; 9 bases are shared with TRBD1. This CDR3 is 15 amino acids long. CDR1 is SGHRS, CDR2 YFSETQ, per germline. J lost 0 bases, V lost 2 bases, and 2 bases had no gene match. In DNA form, the CDR3 reads TGCGCCAGCAGCTTCACAGGGGGCTACCAAGAGACCCAGTACTTC. This encodes CASSFTGGYQETQYF.

This sequence joins TRBV12-3 or TRBV12-4 and TRBJ2-4, with 7 nucleotides matching TRBD1. The CDR3 is 13 amino acids. Trimming at V came to 8 bases and at J to 6 bases, leaving 7 bases not matched to a gene. The CDR3 DNA is TGTGCCAGCTACCGACAGGGATCAAACATTCAGTACTTC. This gives the protein CASYRQGSNIQYF.

The chain links TRBV6-5 to TRBJ2-3, with 12 bases lining up with TRBD2. V shed 5 bases, J shed 7 bases, and the junction held 7 bases outside the gene matches. The CDR3 has 15 amino acids. Germline CDR1 is MNHEY and CDR2 is SVGAGI. Here the CDR3 DNA reads TGTGCCAGCAGTAAACCTAGCGGGGGGGCTTATACGCAGTATTTT. As protein: CASSKPSGGAYTQYF.

The rearrangement uses TRBV3-1 (or the pseudogene TRBV3-2) and TRBJ2-7; TRBD2 aligns across 7 bases. Germline V CDR1 and CDR2: LGHDT, YNNKEL (reference sequence). This CDR3 is built from 13 residues. V was pared by 4 bases and J by 3 bases, with 3 bases of the junction left unmatched. CDR3 nucleotide sequence: TGTGCCAGCAGCCGTGGGGGGGGCTACGAGCAGTACTTC. This sequence encodes CASSRGGGYEQYF.

The chain joins TRBV6-5 to TRBJ1-2, with D perhaps matching TRBD1 (5 bases). This CDR3 has 14 amino acids. Trimming left V 6 bases short and J 5 bases short, with 16 bases between. CDR1 MNHEY and CDR2 SVGAGI come from the germline V gene. The CDR3 sequence is CASSLGGGRYGYTF. Written as DNA, the CDR3 is TGTGCCAGCAGCCTCGGGGGGGGGAGGTATGGCTACACCTTC.

This clone occurred a few times. The chain uses TRBV30 and TRBJ1-5; D call uncertain. V gave up 4 bases and J gave up 0 bases, with 7 bases separating them. CDR3 length: 13 residues. The germline gives CDR1 GTSNPN, CDR2 SVGIG (reference sequence). CDR3 DNA: TGTGCCTGGAACTCCTATAGCAATCAGCCCCAGCATTTT. Encoded protein: CAWNSYSNQPQHF. Supplemented by reference TRBV30 and TRBJ1-5, the full variable domain reads SQTIHQWPATLVQPVGSPLSLECTVEGTSNPNLYWYRQAAGRGLQLLFYSVGIGQISSEVPQNLSASRPQDRQFILSSKKLLLSDSGFYLCAWNSYSNQPQHFGDGTRLSIL.

The rearrangement uses TRBV7-9 and TRBJ1-5; D is perhaps TRBD1 (6 bases). This CDR3 spans 15 amino acids. Per germline, CDR1 SEHNR and CDR2 FQNEAQ (reference sequence). Trimming removed 3 bases from V and 3 bases from J, with 12 bases in between. CDR3 sequence: CASSFSGTFNQPQHF. CDR3 nucleotides: TGTGCCAGCAGCTTTTCCGGGACATTCAATCAGCCCCAGCATTTT.

V usage is TRBV19 and J usage is TRBJ2-1, with TRBD2 as a possible D gene (6 bases). V was trimmed by 3 bases and J by 6 bases, leaving 9 bases between them. This CDR3 contains 13 residues. The V gene's germline CDR1 is LNHDA and CDR2 SQIVND (reference sequence). CDR3 nucleotide sequence: TGTGCCAGTAGTATGGGAGGCCCCAATGAGCAGTTCTTC. This codes for CASSMGGPNEQFF. Full variable domain (remainder filled in from reference TRBV19 and TRBJ2-1): DGGITQSPKYLFRKEGQNVTLSCEQNLNHDAMYWYRQDPGQGLRLIYYSQIVNDFQKGDIAEGYSVSREKKESFPLTVTSAQKNPTAFYLCASSMGGPNEQFFGPGTRLTVL.

The chain uses TRBV7-2 and TRBJ2-2; D perhaps matches TRBD1 (6 bases). The CDR3 is 13 amino acids. Trimming took off 4 bases at V and 7 bases at J, with 10 bases between the two ends. Germline V gene sequence: CDR1 SGHTA, CDR2 FQGNSA. The DNA for the CDR3 is TGTGCCAGCAGCTCGCAGGGGATCGGGGAGCTGTTTTTT. It encodes CASSSQGIGELFF.

The chain employs TRBV9 and TRBJ2-7; 11 bases map to TRBD1. Germline loops: CDR1 SGDLS, CDR2 YYNGEE. V lost 3 bases, J lost 3 bases, and 5 bases stayed unmatched. The CDR3 runs 15 residues. CDR3 in amino acids: CASSAGQGAGYEQYF. The CDR3 bases are TGTGCCAGCAGCGCAGGACAGGGGGCGGGCTACGAGCAGTACTTC.